The 5 T cell receptor beta chains below were found in one sample sequenced in a study of shared clonotypes between healthy human individuals (dated by TCRdb to about 2020). Library construction relied on the immunoSEQ multiplex PCR assay. In its TCRdb copy, this immuneACCESS table keeps in-frame sequences only and misses some clones. Where compared with another copy, unresolved V genes explain less than half of these, and the others have no known cause. This sample gives over a million clones in total; more than 95% of them show up just once. Together, the top ten hold 1.2% of the sample. Sequencing input: naive CD4+ T cells sorted from blood. This sample's cell subset or site label indicates: CD45RA+ positively selected. The receptors shown here come from a man aged 25-40 years in good health.

V gene TRBV7-3 combines with J gene TRBJ2-3, with TRBD2 matching 10 bases. Germline V gene data show CDR1 as SGHTA and CDR2 as FQGTGA. V trimming: 2 bases; J trimming: 4 bases; junction bases outside the gene matches: 3. CDR3 length: 15 amino acids. The CDR3 sequence is CASSLASGSADTQYF. The CDR3, as DNA: TGTGCCAGCAGCTTAGCTAGCGGGAGTGCAGATACGCAGTATTTT.

The genes are TRBV7-2 and TRBJ2-1, with 12 nucleotides matching TRBD2. After removal of 7 bases from V and 8 bases from J, the junction contained 21 bases not matched to a gene. CDR1 SGHTA and CDR2 FQGNSA come from the germline V gene. The CDR3 runs 19 residues. CDR3 coding DNA: TGTGCCAGCAAGCCTGACGGACTAGCGGGATCTTGGGCTACATATGAGCAGTTCTTC. Translated: CASKPDGLAGSWATYEQFF. The whole variable domain, remainder taken from reference TRBV7-2 and TRBJ2-1, is GAGVSQSPSNKVTEKGKDVELRCDPISGHTALYWYRQSLGQGLEFLIYFQGNSAPDKSGLPSDRFSAERTGGSVSTLTIQRTQQEDSAVYLCASKPDGLAGSWATYEQFFGPGTRLTVL.

The chain is built from TRBV4-3 and TRBJ2-7; D not certain. V dropped 3 bases and J dropped 2 bases, with 17 bases sitting between them. The germline CDR1 and CDR2 sequences are LGHNA and YSLEER. There are 16 residues in the CDR3. The CDR3 sequence: CASSQTRHFNPYEQYF. The CDR3 coding sequence is TGCGCCAGCAGCCAGACCAGACACTTTAATCCCTACGAGCAGTACTTC.

V gene TRBV4-1 combines with J gene TRBJ2-1; D might be TRBD1 (6 bases). Germline V gene data show CDR1 as MGHRA and CDR2 as YSYEKL. This CDR3 is built from 16 residues. V shed 4 bases and J shed 0 bases, with 13 bases lying between them. CDR3 region: CASSLRTVSSYNEQFF. The CDR3 DNA is TGCGCCAGCAGCCTTCGGACAGTTAGCTCCTACAATGAGCAGTTCTTC.

This chain uses TRBV19 with TRBJ1-5, with TRBD1 identical over 7 bases. Trimming removed 6 bases from V and 10 bases from J; junction bases left unmatched: 9. The CDR3 is 13 amino acids. The V gene's germline CDR1 is LNHDA and CDR2 SQIVND (reference sequence). The CDR3 reads CASRGTALFPQHF. The CDR3 DNA follows: TGTGCCAGTAGAGGGACAGCCCTTTTCCCCCAGCATTTT. The whole variable domain, remainder taken from reference TRBV19 and TRBJ1-5, is DGGITQSPKYLFRKEGQNVTLSCEQNLNHDAMYWYRQDPGQGLRLIYYSQIVNDFQKGDIAEGYSVSREKKESFPLTVTSAQKNPTAFYLCASRGTALFPQHFGDGTRLSIL.